Sequencing of this T cell receptor (beta chain) was carried out in a study of cytomegalovirus exposure and HLA in healthy donors. Regarding this clone: Its antigen is unidentified.

PCR used 60 Vbeta primers and 13 Jbeta primers. The repertoire was sequenced with immunoSEQ multiplex PCR; TCRdb's copy has only in-frame clones and lacks some. The sample carries 75,000 to 90,000 clones, around 77% recorded once. The CDR3 runs 19 residues. V was clipped by 5 bases and J by 8 bases, with 30 bases between them. CDR1 SGHTA and CDR2 FQGNSA come from the germline V gene. The study, taken as a whole, reports: Some segments of the V type, notably TRBV6-2 and TRBV6-3, were excluded as indistinguishable.

Sequenced input: PBMCs. The receptor was derived from a man aged 50 or older in good health and CMV-seronegative. V usage is TRBV7-2 and J usage is TRBJ1-4; tentative D call: TRBD1 (6 bases). The CDR3 region has the DNA TGTGCCAGCAGCCAGGGAAGGGGTACAGGGATAACCACGGGGGAAAAACTGTTTTTT. Its translation is CASSQGRGTGITTGEKLFF.